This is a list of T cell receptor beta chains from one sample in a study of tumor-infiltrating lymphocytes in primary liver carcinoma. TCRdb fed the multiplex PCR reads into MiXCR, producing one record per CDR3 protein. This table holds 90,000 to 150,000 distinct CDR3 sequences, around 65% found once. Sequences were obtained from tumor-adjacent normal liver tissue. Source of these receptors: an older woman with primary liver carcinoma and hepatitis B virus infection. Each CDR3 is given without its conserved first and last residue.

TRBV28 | ASSIQGRREQY
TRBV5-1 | ASGRGGSFSGTQY
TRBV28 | ASSDRRTSSTG
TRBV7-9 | AISSVSPLNTEAF
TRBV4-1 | ASSHDLVSTNTEAF
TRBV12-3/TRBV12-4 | ASSFGSGSLNEQF
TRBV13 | ASSYRGGPGDGYS
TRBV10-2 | ASSLPGTAGTDTQY
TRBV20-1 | SARALGGLGSYNEQF
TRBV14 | ASSQARGRELF
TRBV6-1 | ASTRGRANEKLF
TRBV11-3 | VNSPPGDSNYNEQF
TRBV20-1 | SARGQRETQN